This passage covers 4 T cell receptor beta chains from one sample sequenced in a study of T cell repertoires in cytomegalovirus infection. TCRdb re-called the reads through MiXCR, storing one row per CDR3 protein. Of roughly 990,000 distinct CDR3 sequences listed, around 30% are singletons. The antigens for these receptors are not known. The input for sequencing was cultured CD8+ T cells from PBMCs, taken from culture after CMV antigen stimulation. The receptors here all came from a human donor in good health (CMV status not recorded). Some clones in this sample may be carry-over from other donors' samples.

There are a few counts of this clonotype. The gene calls are TRBV4-1 and TRBJ1-5; D remains unclear. Germline loops: CDR1 MGHRA, CDR2 YSYEKL. V was cut by 0 bases and J by 7 bases, with 7 bases left in between. CDR3 length equals 13 residues. The CDR3 spells CASSQDLRQPQHF. CDR3 coding DNA: TGCGCCAGCAGCCAAGATCTACGGCAGCCCCAGCATTTT.

About this clonotype itself: A junction boundary mismatches the germline segment, possibly from a read error. This sequence joins TRBV14 and TRBJ1-1; D gene ambiguous. The germline V gene has CDR1 SGHDN and CDR2 FVKESK. CDR3 length: 14 residues. This CDR3 is CTSRPRGMNTEAFF. Written as DNA, the CDR3 is TGTACCAGCAGGCCCCGTGGAATGAACACTGAAGCTTTCTTT.

The chain links TRBV12-3 or TRBV12-4 to TRBJ2-3; 7 bases agree with TRBD2. Trimming took 6 bases from V and 6 from J; bases not matched to a gene: 12. The CDR3 consists of 15 residues. DNA for the CDR3: TGTGCCAGCAGCCTCCGGCGGGAGCCTGTGGATACGCAGTATTTT. Amino acid sequence: CASSLRREPVDTQYF.

The rearrangement links TRBV18 to TRBJ2-1, with a tentative D call TRBD1 (6 bases). This CDR3 comprises 14 residues. The germline CDR1 and CDR2 sequences are KGHSH and LQKENI. The V end was cut by 6 bases, the J end by 4 bases, with 13 bases between. As DNA, the CDR3 is TGTGCCAGCTCGCCAGTGGACAGATACAATGAGCAGTTCTTC. Amino acids: CASSPVDRYNEQFF.